This TCR beta chain emerged from a study of T cell repertoires in cytomegalovirus infection. Of note for this clonotype: Its antigen is not known.

Whole-study findings and limits: Dominating the ex vivo response were HLA-C-restricted CMV-specific TCR beta clonotypes.

TCRdb re-derived calls from the reads in MiXCR, one entry per CDR3 protein. The sample contains 200,000 to 250,000 distinct CDR3 sequences, about 40% of which appear only once. This TCR was sampled from a human donor in good health (CMV status not recorded). Some clones in this sample may be carry-over from other donors' samples. Here the sequenced sample was CD8+ T cells from cultured PBMCs, taken from culture after CMV antigen stimulation.

CDR3 protein: CASSPIDGTEFSTDTQYF. CDR3 in DNA: TGTGCCAGCAGCCCCATTGATGGGACGGAATTTAGCACAGATACGCAGTATTTT. The chain employs TRBV28 and TRBJ2-3; possibly TRBD1 or TRBD2 for D (5 bases each). Germline V gene lookup returns CDR1 MDHEN and CDR2 SYDVKM. The CDR3 runs 18 residues. V lost 6 bases to trimming and J lost 0 bases, with 22 bases between them.